Listed below are T cell receptor beta chains from one sample, sequenced in a study of cytomegalovirus exposure and HLA in healthy donors. The method was immunoSEQ multiplex PCR; TCRdb's version includes in-frame clones alone and lacks a portion of them. The data show approximately 86,000 clones, with roughly 70% seen just once and roughly 3% held by the top ten. The sequenced sample was PBMCs. These receptors originate from a man between 35 and 55 years old in good health and CMV-seronegative. Each CDR3 is given with its conserved first and last residue. The order of the fields is V gene, D gene, J gene, CDR3 protein, CDR3 DNA. A D gene is named only where the DNA matches it firmly.

v_call: TRBV30
d_call: -
j_call: TRBJ1-1
cdr3_aa: CAWSPSWTAPSSHHLEAFF
cdr3_nt: TGTGCCTGGAGTCCCTCATGGACAGCCCCGTCGTCCCATCACCTCGAAGCTTTCTTT

v_call: TRBV7-9
d_call: -
j_call: TRBJ1-2
cdr3_aa: CASSLILGGYTF
cdr3_nt: TGTGCCAGCAGCTTAATCCTCGGGGGCTACACCTTC

v_call: TRBV27
d_call: -
j_call: TRBJ2-7
cdr3_aa: CASSWVGASSYEQYF
cdr3_nt: TGTGCCAGCAGTTGGGTGGGGGCGTCCTCCTACGAGCAGTACTTC

v_call: TRBV5-1
d_call: TRBD2
j_call: TRBJ2-7
cdr3_aa: CASSLVSGGVYEQYF
cdr3_nt: TGCGCCAGCAGCTTGGTTTCGGGGGGAGTCTACGAGCAGTACTTC

v_call: TRBV27
d_call: TRBD1
j_call: TRBJ1-6
cdr3_aa: CASRVTGGESPLHF
cdr3_nt: TGTGCCAGCAGGGTGACAGGGGGCGAGTCACCCCTCCACTTT

v_call: TRBV10-3
d_call: -
j_call: TRBJ2-7
cdr3_aa: CAISDPVRGDNEQYF
cdr3_nt: TGTGCCATCAGCGACCCAGTCAGGGGGGACAACGAGCAGTACTTC

v_call: TRBV28
d_call: -
j_call: TRBJ1-6
cdr3_aa: CASSSPWRDEPGLFDSPLHF
cdr3_nt: TGTGCCAGCAGTTCACCATGGCGGGATGAACCGGGACTGTTTGATTCACCCCTCCACTTT

v_call: TRBV27
d_call: TRBD1
j_call: TRBJ2-3
cdr3_aa: CASSWDRGTDTQYF
cdr3_nt: TGTGCCAGCAGTTGGGACAGGGGCACAGATACGCAGTATTTT

v_call: TRBV4-2
d_call: TRBD2
j_call: TRBJ2-1
cdr3_aa: CASSQDRLAGARYNEQFF
cdr3_nt: TGTGCCAGCAGCCAAGATCGACTAGCGGGGGCGCGCTACAATGAGCAGTTCTTC

v_call: TRBV4-1
d_call: TRBD1
j_call: TRBJ2-7
cdr3_aa: CASSPLGVGQGTYEQYF
cdr3_nt: TGCGCCAGCAGCCCCCTCGGGGTCGGACAGGGAACCTACGAGCAGTACTTC

v_call: TRBV4-2
d_call: TRBD2
j_call: TRBJ2-3
cdr3_aa: CASSQEGLAGSDTQYF
cdr3_nt: TGTGCCAGCAGCCAAGAAGGACTAGCGGGGTCAGATACGCAGTATTTT

v_call: TRBV5-1
d_call: -
j_call: TRBJ1-1
cdr3_aa: CASSAIGALNTEAFF
cdr3_nt: TGCGCCAGCAGCGCGATAGGGGCCCTGAACACTGAAGCTTTCTTT

v_call: TRBV6-5
d_call: -
j_call: TRBJ1-2
cdr3_aa: CASSYSGDKSYTF
cdr3_nt: TGTGCCAGCAGTTACTCAGGGGACAAAAGCTACACCTTC

v_call: TRBV29-1
d_call: TRBD2
j_call: TRBJ2-6
cdr3_aa: CSVGPGERGPSGANVLTF
cdr3_nt: TGCAGCGTAGGGCCTGGAGAGCGGGGACCCTCTGGGGCCAACGTCCTGACTTTC

v_call: TRBV4-2
d_call: -
j_call: TRBJ1-2
cdr3_aa: CASSPRRDGGNYGYTF
cdr3_nt: TGTGCCAGCAGCCCACGCCGGGACGGGGGTAACTATGGCTACACCTTC

v_call: TRBV11-3
d_call: TRBD1
j_call: TRBJ2-3
cdr3_aa: CASSSDRGRRDTQYF
cdr3_nt: TGTGCCAGCAGCTCGGACAGGGGGCGGAGAGATACGCAGTATTTT

v_call: TRBV7-3
d_call: -
j_call: TRBJ2-2
cdr3_aa: CASSPHRGANTGELFF
cdr3_nt: TGTGCCAGCAGCCCCCATCGGGGGGCAAACACCGGGGAGCTGTTTTTT